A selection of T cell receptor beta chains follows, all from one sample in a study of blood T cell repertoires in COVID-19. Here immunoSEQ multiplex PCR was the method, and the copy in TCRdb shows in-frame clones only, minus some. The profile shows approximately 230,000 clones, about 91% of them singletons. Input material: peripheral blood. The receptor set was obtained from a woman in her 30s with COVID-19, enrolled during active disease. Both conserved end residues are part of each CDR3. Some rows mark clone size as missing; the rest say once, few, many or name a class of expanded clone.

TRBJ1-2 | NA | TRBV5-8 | CASSLQPGQGNGGYTF
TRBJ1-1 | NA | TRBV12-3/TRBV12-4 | CASSPGVGTEAFF
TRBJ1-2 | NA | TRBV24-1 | CAAAARDLAYGYTF
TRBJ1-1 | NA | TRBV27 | CASRSQRREAFF
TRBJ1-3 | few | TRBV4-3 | CASSQDLSPIRNTIYF
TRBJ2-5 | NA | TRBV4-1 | CASSQGLGLRTQYF
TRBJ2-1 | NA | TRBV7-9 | CASSGEGYRDSGNEQFF
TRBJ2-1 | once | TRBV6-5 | CASSYSLAGGYNEQFF
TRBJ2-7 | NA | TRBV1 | CTSFSGLAPEQYF
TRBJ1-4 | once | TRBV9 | CAASQGGGPGEKLFF
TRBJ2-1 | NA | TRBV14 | CASSQDLGLNNNEQFF
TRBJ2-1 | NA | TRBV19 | CASSITGTGARNEQFF
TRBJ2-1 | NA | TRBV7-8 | CASSVGWSSYNEQFF
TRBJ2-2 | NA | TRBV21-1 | CASSPRQGTRPTGELFF
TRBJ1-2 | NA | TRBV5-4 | CASSTGVGYTF
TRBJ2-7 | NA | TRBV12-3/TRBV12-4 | CASSFLDSSEQYF
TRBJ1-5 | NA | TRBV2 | CASSEPQGEQPQHF
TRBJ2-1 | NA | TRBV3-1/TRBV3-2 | CASSQDTGRGISYNEQFF
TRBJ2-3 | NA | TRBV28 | CASKELPREDLTDTQYF
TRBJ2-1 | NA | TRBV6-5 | CASRLYNEQFF
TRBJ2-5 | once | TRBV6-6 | CASSSRDRGQETQYF
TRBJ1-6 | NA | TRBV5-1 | CASSLVAGVASPLHF
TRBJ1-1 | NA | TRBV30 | CAWSVRTGTTEAFF
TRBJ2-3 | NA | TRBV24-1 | CATSDWGGPDTQYF
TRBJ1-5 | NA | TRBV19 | CASSIAQYSNQPQHF
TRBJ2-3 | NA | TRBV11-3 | CASSPGVSTDTQYF
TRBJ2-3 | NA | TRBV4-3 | CASSQGLQDTQYF
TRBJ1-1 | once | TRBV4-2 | CASSQDSASAEAFF
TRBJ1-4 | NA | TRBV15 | CATSRGMYTSWETNEKLFF
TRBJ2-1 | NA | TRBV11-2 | CASSLTSGGYNEQFF
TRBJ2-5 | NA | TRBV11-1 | CASSLFLSSGETQYF
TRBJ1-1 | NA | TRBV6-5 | CASRLPGNTEAFF
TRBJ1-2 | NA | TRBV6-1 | CASSAEFEPPREPGGYTF
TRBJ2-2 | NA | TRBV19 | CATKNRDRGGGTGELFF
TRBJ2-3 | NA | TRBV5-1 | CASSLGQGGTDTQYF
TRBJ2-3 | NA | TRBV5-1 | CASILQPGQGTDTQYF
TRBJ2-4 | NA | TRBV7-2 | CASSLGAGGQGIQYF
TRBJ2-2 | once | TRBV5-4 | CANSRGLAGDDTGELFF
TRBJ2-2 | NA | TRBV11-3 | CASRGTSGSTGELFF
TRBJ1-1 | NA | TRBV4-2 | CASSQEQGRAFF
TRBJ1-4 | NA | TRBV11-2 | CASSNSGQGLNEKLFF
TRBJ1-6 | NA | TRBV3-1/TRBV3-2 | CASSHGSGSDSPLHF
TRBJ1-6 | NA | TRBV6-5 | CASSTGVFAPLHF
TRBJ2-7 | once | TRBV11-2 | CASSLGAGHSYEQYF
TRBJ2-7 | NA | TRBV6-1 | CASSEGWGGYEQYF
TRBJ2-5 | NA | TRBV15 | CATSRGRDRGLQETQYF
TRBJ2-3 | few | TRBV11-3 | CASSTRTGDDLGGSTDTQYF
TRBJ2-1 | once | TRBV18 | CASSPQLLDEQFF